The TCR beta chain under discussion was sequenced for a study of control samples from healthy donors and cancer patients. V was cut by 5 bases and J by 2 bases, with 13 bases left in between. CDR1 and CDR2 from the germline V gene are MNHEY and SMNVEV (reference sequence). There are 16 residues in the CDR3. TCRdb's table, derived via immunoSEQ multiplex PCR, lists solely in-frame clones and lacks some. The table has tens of thousands of clones, about 90% seen once; the top ten hold roughly 2%. The source of this sequence is a woman aged 55 to 70 with head and neck cancer. Sequenced material: PBMCs. The V gene is TRBV27, the J gene TRBJ1-6; D possibly corresponds to TRBD1 (6 bases). CDR3 amino acids: CASSRTDSPYNSPLHF. The DNA for the CDR3 is TGTGCCAGCAGTCGAACGGACAGCCCCTATAATTCACCCCTCCACTTT.